This T cell receptor (beta chain) was captured in a study of cytomegalovirus exposure and HLA in healthy donors. Points from the study as a whole: Later analysis identified 16,000 or so TCR beta sequences associated with HLA alleles, using a false discovery rate threshold of 0.05. TCR beta sequences reportedly predicted the HLA-A and HLA-B alleles of most subjects accurately.

The CDR3 is made up of 13 amino acids. Germline CDR1 and CDR2: SGDLS and YYNGEE. Trimming removed 3 bases from V and 6 bases from J, with 9 bases in between. This clone was seen once. Its antigen is not identified. This PCR relied on a set of 60 Vbeta primers and 13 Jbeta primers. TCRdb's table, derived via immunoSEQ multiplex PCR, lists solely in-frame clones and lacks some. Of 250,000 to 350,000 clones in the sample, 70% to 90% were seen once. Samples came from healthy bone marrow donors. This chain links TRBV9 with TRBJ2-2, with D perhaps matching TRBD1 (5 bases). The material sequenced was PBMCs. The sequence came from a man aged 40-49 years in good health and CMV-seropositive. The CDR3 DNA follows: TGTGCCAGCAGCGACCTGACAGCCGGGGAGCTGTTTTTT. It translates to CASSDLTAGELFF.